This T cell receptor beta chain was sequenced during a study of vaccination and CD4 T cells after COVID-19 (dated 2022 in TCRdb). Concerning the study at large: SARS-CoV-2 positivity had been established in the convalescent patients by nasal swab PCR, and mild disease was recorded in several of these patients and severe disease in one. The convalescent cohort included six males and four females, with two Hispanic individuals, seven Caucasians, two Asians and one multiracial person. Participants received two doses of either the Pfizer-BioNTech BNT162b2 vaccine (n=8) or the Moderna mRNA-1273 vaccine (n=2). Post-COVID blood samples from convalescent patients were collected a median of about 100 days after diagnosis, with a range of roughly 30 to 170 days. The time from the second vaccine dose to post-vaccine blood sampling had a median of roughly 72 days and ranged from about 14 to 250 days. For stimulating the cultures, overlapping spike peptide pools were used, derived from SARS-CoV-2 as well as from the common cold coronaviruses HCoV-NL63, HCoV-OC43 and HCoV-229E. Control cultures received a CEFX viral epitope pool as the positive control, an HIV-1 Nef peptide pool as the negative control, or no peptide. In around ten COVID-19 convalescent patients and a handful of infection-naive healthy vaccine recipients, the spike-specific CD4+ TCR repertoire before mRNA vaccination was compared with the repertoire after mRNA vaccination. Beyond this particular receptor, the publication reports: The median count of SARS-CoV-2-reactive clonotypes went up from under 25 after infection to around 38 after vaccination, although the change was not significant. Of the vaccine-specific clones in convalescent patients, 304 of 307, or nearly all, reacted only to SARS-CoV-2 spike and did not cross-react with common cold coronaviruses. Among the post-vaccine SARS-CoV-2-reactive clones in convalescent patients, a median about 86% showed up only after vaccination, which suggests vaccine-specific priming. The number of convalescent patients in the study was relatively small, and the study did not examine early timepoints following natural infection.

Its CDR3 holds 13 amino acids, cysteine through phenylalanine. The only DNA kept is the CDR3, 39 bases in frame from the first base. CDR1 and CDR2 are drawn from the germline V gene (reference sequence): GTSNPN, SVGIG. The junction shows trimming of 4 bases on V and 0 bases on J, plus 9 bases between the germline ends. This clonotype is judged medium-sized (0.01 to 0.1%). The antigen this receptor binds is unknown. Base quality data are lacking; no much larger clone is found one base away. The library was obtained by PCR. At the Johns Hopkins FTIC core, DNA from the cultured CD4+ T cells underwent TCR sequencing with the Oncomine TCR Beta short-read assay. The QIAamp micro DNA kit was used to extract genomic DNA from the cultured CD4+ T cells. Oncomine TCR Beta libraries from cultured CD4+ T cells were pooled using unique dual indexes and sequenced on an Illumina iSeq 100. Under the source paper's analysis protocol: Non-productive sequences were removed, and CDR3s not starting with C, not ending with F or W, or shorter than 7 amino acids were discarded. The MANAFEST web application identified antigen-specific clonotypes by comparing peptide-stimulated wells against reference wells and other culture wells. For a clone to be called positive, the clone needed an FDR below 0.05, an odds ratio above 5, and a productive frequency above 0.1% in at least two of three replicate wells. A clonotype was classed as cross-reactive if the clonotype showed significant expansion both in SARS-CoV-2 spike wells and in at least one common cold coronavirus spike condition. Using R version 3.6.1, CDR3 homology was evaluated through Levenshtein distances (stringdist) along with unrooted phylogenetic trees (ape). The raw public data were reprocessed by TCRdb itself: fastp quality trimming at Q25, MiXCR clonotype calling, in-frame beta chains only. For every CDR3 protein sequence, its rows merge into one entry that carries the most common genes and DNA. The V and J calls here are based on TCRdb, not the publication. The sample records about 4,200 distinct CDR3 sequences, over 25% of which are singletons. Approximately 30% of the sample goes to the ten largest clones.

The treatment or condition label for this specimen denotes: approximately 11-day PBMC culture with coronavirus spike peptide pools or control peptides (ViraFEST assay). The ViraFEST assay, used in the study, expanded antigen-specific T cells with peptide pools and then identified the expanded clonotypes through TCR sequencing. The convalescent patients' positive SARS-CoV-2 PCR tests fell between March and December 2020, which was before the Alpha, Beta and Delta variants emerged in the United States. PBMCs were cultured at approximately 2 million per well in IMDM supplemented with around 5% human AB serum and about 10 IU/ml IL-2, with about 10 ug/ml peptide pools added. Half of the culture medium was replaced with fresh IL-2-containing medium on days 3 and 7. After around 11 days of culture, CD4+ T cells were isolated by negative selection using the EasySep CD4+ T cell isolation kit. Ficoll-Paque Plus gradient centrifugation was used to isolate PBMCs from whole blood, and the isolated PBMCs were then either used fresh or cryopreserved at -140C. In general, triplicate wells were set up for every culture condition.

The TCR sequence derives from a human donor who had recovered from COVID-19. Sequencing input: CD4+ T cells from blood, cultured in vitro. The chain is encoded by TRBV30 joined to TRBJ1-1, with no reliable assignment of the D segment. The CDR3 amino acid sequence is: CAWKEGMNTEAFF. The DNA sequence follows: TGTGCCTGGAAGGAGGGAATGAACACTGAAGCTTTCTTT. Reference TRBV30 and TRBJ1-1 proteins supply the regions before and after the CDR3; the full variable domain is: SQTIHQWPATLVQPVGSPLSLECTVEGTSNPNLYWYRQAAGRGLQLLFYSVGIGQISSEVPQNLSASRPQDRQFILSSKKLLLSDSGFYLCAWKEGMNTEAFFGQGTRLTVV.